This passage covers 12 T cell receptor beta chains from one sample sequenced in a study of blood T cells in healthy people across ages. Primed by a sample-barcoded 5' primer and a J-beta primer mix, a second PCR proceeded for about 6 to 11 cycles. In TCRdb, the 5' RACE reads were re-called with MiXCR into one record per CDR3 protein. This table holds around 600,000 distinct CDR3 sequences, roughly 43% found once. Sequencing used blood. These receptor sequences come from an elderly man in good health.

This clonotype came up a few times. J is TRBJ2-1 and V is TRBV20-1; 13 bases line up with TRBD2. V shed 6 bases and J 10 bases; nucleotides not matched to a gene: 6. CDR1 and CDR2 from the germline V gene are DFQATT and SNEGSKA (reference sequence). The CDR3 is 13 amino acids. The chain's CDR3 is CSARLAGGGEQFF. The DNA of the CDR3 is TGCAGTGCAAGACTAGCGGGAGGAGGAGAGCAGTTCTTC.

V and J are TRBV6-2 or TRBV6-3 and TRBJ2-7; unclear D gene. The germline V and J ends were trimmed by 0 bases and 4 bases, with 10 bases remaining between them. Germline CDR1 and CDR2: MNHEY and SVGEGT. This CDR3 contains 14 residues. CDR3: CASSYSSVTYEQYF. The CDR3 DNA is TGTGCCAGCAGTTACTCGAGTGTTACGTACGAGCAGTACTTC.

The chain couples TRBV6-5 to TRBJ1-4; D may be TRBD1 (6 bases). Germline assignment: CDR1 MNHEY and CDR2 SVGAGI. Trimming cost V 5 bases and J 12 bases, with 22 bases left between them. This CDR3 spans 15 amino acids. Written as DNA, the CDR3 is TGTGCCAGCAGTCCCAGAGTCCAGGGGTCTGAGGAACTGTTTTTT. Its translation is CASSPRVQGSEELFF.

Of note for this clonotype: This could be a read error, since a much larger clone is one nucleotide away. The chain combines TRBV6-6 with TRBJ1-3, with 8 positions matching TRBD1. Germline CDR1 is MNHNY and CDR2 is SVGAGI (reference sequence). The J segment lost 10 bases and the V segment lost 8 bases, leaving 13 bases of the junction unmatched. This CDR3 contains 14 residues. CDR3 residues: CASGATGAGGTIYF. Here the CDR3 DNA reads TGTGCCAGCGGTGCGACAGGGGCGGGGGGAACCATATATTTT.

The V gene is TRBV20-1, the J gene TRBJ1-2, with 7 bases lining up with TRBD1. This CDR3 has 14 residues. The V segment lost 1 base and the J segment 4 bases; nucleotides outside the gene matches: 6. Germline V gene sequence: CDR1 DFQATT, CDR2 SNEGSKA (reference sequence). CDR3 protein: CSARVDRPIYGYTF. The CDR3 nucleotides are TGCAGTGCTAGAGTGGACAGGCCGATCTATGGCTACACCTTC.

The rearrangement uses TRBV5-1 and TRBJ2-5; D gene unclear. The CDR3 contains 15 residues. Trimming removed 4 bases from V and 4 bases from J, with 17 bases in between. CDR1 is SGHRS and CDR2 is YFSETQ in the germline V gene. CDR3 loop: CASSDRFGEGETQYF. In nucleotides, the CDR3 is TGCGCCAGCAGCGATCGGTTTGGGGAAGGAGAGACCCAGTACTTC.

The CDR3 coding sequence is TGCGCCAGCATATCCGGCCAACTAAGCGGCAGAACAGATACGCAGTATTTT. It encodes CASISGQLSGRTDTQYF. The rearrangement uses TRBV10-2 and TRBJ2-3, with D perhaps TRBD2 (5 bases). The V end was cut by 7 bases, the J end by 3 bases, with 23 bases between. The CDR3 is 17 amino acids. Germline lookup yields CDR1 WSHSY and CDR2 SAAADI.

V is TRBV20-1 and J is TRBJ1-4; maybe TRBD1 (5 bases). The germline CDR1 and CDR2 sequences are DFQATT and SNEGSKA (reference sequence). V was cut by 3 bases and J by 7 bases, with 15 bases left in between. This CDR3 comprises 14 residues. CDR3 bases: TGCAGTGCTAGCCCCCCGGAGGGGATTGAAAAACTGTTTTTT. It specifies CSASPPEGIEKLFF.

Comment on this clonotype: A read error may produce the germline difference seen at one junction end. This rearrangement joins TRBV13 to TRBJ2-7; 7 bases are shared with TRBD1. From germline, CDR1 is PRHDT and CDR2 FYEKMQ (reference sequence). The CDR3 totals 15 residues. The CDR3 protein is CTSSLLGTATYEQYF. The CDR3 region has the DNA TGTACCAGCAGCTTACTGGGGACAGCAACCTACGAGCAGTACTTC.

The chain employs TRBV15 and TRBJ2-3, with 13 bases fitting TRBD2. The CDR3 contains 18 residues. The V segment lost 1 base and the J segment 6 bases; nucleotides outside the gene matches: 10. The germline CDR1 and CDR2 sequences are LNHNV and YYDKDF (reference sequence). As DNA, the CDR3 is TGTGCCACCAGCAGAGGACTAGCGGGGGGAGGAAGAGTCGATACGCAGTATTTT. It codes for CATSRGLAGGGRVDTQYF.

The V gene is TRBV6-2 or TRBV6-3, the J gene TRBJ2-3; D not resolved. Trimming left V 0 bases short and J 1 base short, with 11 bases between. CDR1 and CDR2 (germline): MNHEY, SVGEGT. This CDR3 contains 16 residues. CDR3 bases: TGTGCCAGCAGTTACTCGACGGGCGGCGGCACAGATACGCAGTATTTT. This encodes CASSYSTGGGTDTQYF.

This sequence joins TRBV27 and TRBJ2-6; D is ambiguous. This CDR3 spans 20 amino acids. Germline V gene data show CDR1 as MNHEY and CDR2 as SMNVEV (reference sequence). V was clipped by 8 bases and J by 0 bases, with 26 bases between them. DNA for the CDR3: TGTGCCAGCTTTTGGGCCACTACTATGCCCCCCATCTCTGGGGCCAACGTCCTGACTTTC. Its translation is CASFWATTMPPISGANVLTF.